The clone carrying this T cell receptor (beta chain) appeared a single time. The germline V gene has CDR1 SGHRS and CDR2 YFSETQ. CDR3 size: 17 residues. V lost 4 bases and J 3 bases, leaving 21 bases between the germline ends. This sample stems from a study of blood T cell repertoires in COVID-19. About the study: Sites in the United States, Italy and Spain provided acute and convalescent COVID-19 samples. PBMCs, B-cell-depleted T cells, or T cells provided the cDNA or gDNA that made up the material.

Authors' processing steps: The assay estimated nucleated cells by amplifying reference gene primers. Repertoires were generated with immunoSEQ multiplex PCR, while TCRdb's copy carries only in-frame clones and drops some. The D gene and trimming were derived from the DNA, and the V and J assignments and clone size from that table. The sample holds approximately 15,000 clones, roughly 80% seen once. Sequencing was carried out using peripheral blood. This sequence joins TRBV5-1 and TRBJ2-3; TRBD2 might be the D (6 bases). This receptor was taken from a human donor in a cohort sampled during active COVID-19. DNA of the CDR3: TGCGCCAGCAGCCTCCGGACTATAGGGGACTCAACAGATACGCAGTATTTT. Residues: CASSLRTIGDSTDTQYF.